This is a list of T cell receptor beta chains from one sample in a study of shared clonotypes between healthy human individuals. Using immunoSEQ multiplex PCR, the repertoire was profiled, and TCRdb retains in-frame clones only, with some absent. Of 400,000 to 500,000 clones in the sample, over 65% were seen once. What was sequenced was PBMCs. The receptors here all came from a woman aged 40 to 50 in good health. Some clones in this sample may be carry-over from other donors' samples. Each CDR3 is given with its conserved first and last residue. Fields, in order: clone size, D gene, J gene, V gene, CDR3 DNA, CDR3 protein. The D gene is left open where the match is weak. Not all rows give a size; the values are once, few, many and, for expanded clones, a class.

few	TRBD1	TRBJ1-1	TRBV18	TGTGCCAGCTCACCCAGGGGGCCCACTGAAGCTTTCTTT	CASSPRGPTEAFF
.	TRBD2	TRBJ2-7	TRBV4-1	TGCGCCAGCAGCCAAGCTCCGGCTAGCGGGAGGGGGTACGAGCAGTACTTC	CASSQAPASGRGYEQYF
.	.	TRBJ2-7	TRBV11-2	TGTGCCAGCAGCTTAGGACTCCGGTTTGGGCAGTACTTC	CASSLGLRFGQYF
.	.	TRBJ2-1	TRBV27	TGTGCCAGCAGTTTGGGTCAACCCCCCCTCAATGAGCAGTTCTTC	CASSLGQPPLNEQFF
.	.	TRBJ1-1	TRBV5-1	TGCGCCAGCAGCTTGGGCGGATATAGCAGGGTGGGGAACGCTGAAGCTTTCTTT	CASSLGGYSRVGNAEAFF
.	TRBD1	TRBJ2-1	TRBV9	TGTGCCAGCAGCGTAGAAGAGGGGACAGGTTGGAGTGAGCAGTTCTTC	CASSVEEGTGWSEQFF
.	TRBD2	TRBJ2-2	TRBV5-1	TGCGCCAGCAGCTTGGGAACTAGCGGGCTCACCGGGGAGCTGTTTTTT	CASSLGTSGLTGELFF
.	.	TRBJ1-2	TRBV27	TGTGCCAGCAGTATGACAGTTAACTATGGCTACACCTTC	CASSMTVNYGYTF
.	TRBD1	TRBJ1-6	TRBV15	TGTGCCACCAGATGGGACAGCCATTCACCCCTCCACTTT	CATRWDSHSPLHF
many	TRBD1	TRBJ2-5	TRBV28	TGTGCCAGCACCATATCTGGACAGGACTTCCAAGAGACCCAGTACTTC	CASTISGQDFQETQYF
.	.	TRBJ1-1	TRBV7-9	TGTGCCAGCACCTTAGACAGTATGAACACTGAAGCTTTCTTT	CASTLDSMNTEAFF
.	.	TRBJ2-7	TRBV5-4	TGTGCCAGCAGCCCTGGGCAATCCCCCTACGAGCAGTACTTC	CASSPGQSPYEQYF
.	TRBD1	TRBJ1-2	TRBV6-5	TGTGCCAGCAGTCACCCGGGACAGGTCGTGGGCTACACCTTC	CASSHPGQVVGYTF
.	.	TRBJ2-3	TRBV7-3	TGTGCCAGCAGCTCCAACCTACAGGGAGATACGCAGTATTTT	CASSSNLQGDTQYF
.	TRBD1	TRBJ1-4	TRBV2	TGTGCCAGCAATGGGGACAGGGATGAAAAACTGTTTTTT	CASNGDRDEKLFF
few	.	TRBJ1-1	TRBV4-2	TGTGCCAGCAGCCAAGGCTTTAGCATAGGCCACACTGAAGCTTTCTTT	CASSQGFSIGHTEAFF
.	TRBD2	TRBJ2-2	TRBV9	TGTGCCAGCAGCGTACTAGCGGGAGGGCTGAACACCGGGGAGCTGTTTTTT	CASSVLAGGLNTGELFF
.	.	TRBJ2-7	TRBV6-6	TGTGCCAGCAGCAAAGGACAGCCAACGAACTCCTACGAGCAGTACTTC	CASSKGQPTNSYEQYF
.	.	TRBJ2-5	TRBV28	TGTGCCAGCAGACGATTTGGCCCCTCAGGGACGGAGACCCAGTACTTC	CASRRFGPSGTETQYF
.	.	TRBJ1-4	TRBV30	TGTGCCTGGAGAGGTTCAGGGTCAACTAATGAAAAACTGTTTTTT	CAWRGSGSTNEKLFF
.	.	TRBJ1-4	TRBV9	TGTGCCAGCAACGCGGGGGGAGCTAATGGAAAACTGTTTTTT	CASNAGGANGKLFF
.	.	TRBJ2-6	TRBV18	TGTGCCAGCTCACCATTTGGCTCTGGGGCCAACGTCCTGACTTTC	CASSPFGSGANVLTF
few	.	TRBJ1-1	TRBV27	TGTGCCAGCACCCTGGGGCCTGAAGCTTTCTTT	CASTLGPEAFF
.	.	TRBJ1-1	TRBV6-1	TGTGCCAGCAGGGACCGTGAAGCTTTCTTT	CASRDREAFF
once	TRBD2	TRBJ2-1	TRBV11-3	TGTGCCAGCAGAAGGGGCGGGAGTTCAAATGAGCAGTTCTTC	CASRRGGSSNEQFF
.	.	TRBJ1-1	TRBV4-2	TGTGCCAGCAGCGGGAGGACTGAAGCTTTCTTT	CASSGRTEAFF
.	TRBD2	TRBJ2-1	TRBV5-8	TGTGCCAGCAGCCCTTGGGGGGCGGGAGGGCTCAATGAGCAGTTCTTC	CASSPWGAGGLNEQFF
.	TRBD2	TRBJ2-7	TRBV2	TGTGCCAGCAGGAAGGGACTAGCGGGAGTCGAGCAGTACTTC	CASRKGLAGVEQYF
few	.	TRBJ1-1	TRBV28	TGTGCCAGCAGGAGGAGGTGGGGAACTGGGAACACTGAAGCTTTCTTT	CASRRRWGTGNTEAFF
.	.	TRBJ1-5	TRBV30	TGTGCCTGGAGTCATAGGGGACCCCTTAGTAATCAGCCCCAGCATTTT	CAWSHRGPLSNQPQHF
.	.	TRBJ1-3	TRBV9	TGTGCCAGCAGCGTAGTGCATTCAGGAAACACCATATATTTT	CASSVVHSGNTIYF
.	TRBD2	TRBJ2-2	TRBV7-2	TGTGCCAGCAGTCCGGGGGGACTAGCGGGAACGAACACCGGGGAGCTGTTTTTT	CASSPGGLAGTNTGELFF
.	.	TRBJ2-7	TRBV11-2	TGTGCCAGCAGGCACCCGGGCAGGGCCTACGAGCAGTACTTC	CASRHPGRAYEQYF
few	.	TRBJ1-1	TRBV29-1	TGCAGCGCCTATGGCTACACTGAAGCTTTCTTT	CSAYGYTEAFF
.	.	TRBJ2-3	TRBV5-6	TGTGCCAGCAGCTTGAGCGAATACTACACAGATACGCAGTATTTT	CASSLSEYYTDTQYF